A selection of T cell receptor beta chains follows, all from one sample in a study of blood T cell repertoires in COVID-19. Clones were read by immunoSEQ multiplex PCR, and TCRdb kept only the in-frame ones, dropping some. The table lists fewer than 350,000 clones, about 82% of them singletons, with approximately 7.6% in the top ten. What was sequenced was peripheral blood. These receptors were obtained from a human donor in a cohort sampled during active COVID-19. Each CDR3 is given with its conserved first and last residue. D genes are given only for firm matches. Only part of the rows carry a size: once, few, many, or a class if the clone is expanded.

16,TRBJ1-4,NA,TRBV7-8,TRBD1,TGTGCCAGCAGCCCCACTTACGGGACAGCTCATGAAAAACTGTTTTTT,CASSPTYGTAHEKLFF
15,TRBJ2-1,NA,TRBV11-3,NA,TGTGCCAGCAGCCTCGGAGGGGGGGCCTACAATGAGCAGTTCTTC,CASSLGGGAYNEQFF
13,TRBJ1-3,NA,TRBV10-2,NA,TGCGCCAGCAGTATCGGGGGGGGAAACACCATATATTTT,CASSIGGGNTIYF
14,TRBJ1-1,NA,TRBV4-1,NA,TGCGCCAGCAGCCGCCAACAGGAGAACACTGAAGCTTTCTTT,CASSRQQENTEAFF
16,TRBJ2-3,NA,TRBV7-3,TRBD2,TGTGCCAGCAGCTTAGAGCGGGGGATTAGCACAGATACGCAGTATTTT,CASSLERGISTDTQYF
16,TRBJ2-7,many,TRBV6-5,TRBD2,TGTGCCAGCAGTTACCTAAGCGGGGGCCACTCCTACGAGCAGTACTTC,CASSYLSGGHSYEQYF
13,TRBJ2-1,NA,TRBV19,TRBD1,TGTGCCAGCGGGGGACAGGGTTACAATGAGCAGTTCTTC,CASGGQGYNEQFF
15,TRBJ2-1,NA,TRBV3-1/TRBV3-2,TRBD1,TGTGCCAGCAGCCAACAGACAGGGGGGTACAATGAGCAGTTCTTC,CASSQQTGGYNEQFF
17,TRBJ2-3,NA,TRBV6-2/TRBV6-3,NA,TGTGCCAGCAGTTACTCAGCTAGCAACCCCGCCACAGATACGCAGTATTTT,CASSYSASNPATDTQYF
10,TRBJ1-1,NA,TRBV14,NA,TGTGCCAGCAGCCAAGATGGCGCTTTCTTT,CASSQDGAFF
15,TRBJ2-3,few,TRBV2,NA,TGTGCCAGCAGTGTGGGGGCGGGGGATCGGAATACGCAGTATTTT,CASSVGAGDRNTQYF
13,TRBJ1-3,NA,TRBV6-5,NA,TGTGCCAGCAGTAGAGGGACTGGAAACACCATATATTTT,CASSRGTGNTIYF
15,TRBJ1-3,few,TRBV19,TRBD1,TGTGCCAGTAGCCAAACAGGGGTCGGTGGAAACACCATATATTTT,CASSQTGVGGNTIYF
18,TRBJ1-2,NA,TRBV7-2,TRBD1,TGTGCCAGCAGCTCCCCTTGGGGCAAGACAGGGATAAACTATGGCTACACCTTC,CASSSPWGKTGINYGYTF
15,TRBJ1-2,NA,TRBV5-6,NA,TGTGCCAGCAGCTTGGTTGGCGGGGATGTTGGGGGCTACACCTTC,CASSLVGGDVGGYTF
14,TRBJ2-3,NA,TRBV6-2/TRBV6-3,NA,TGTGCCAGCAGTTACTCGACGGGGACAGATACGCAGTATTTT,CASSYSTGTDTQYF
14,TRBJ2-4,NA,TRBV5-1,TRBD1,TGCGCCAGCAGCTTGGGGACAGGTCGGAACATTCAGTACTTC,CASSLGTGRNIQYF
13,TRBJ2-1,NA,TRBV11-2,NA,TGTGCCAGCCTGGGGCCTGGGCACAATGAGCAGTTCTTC,CASLGPGHNEQFF
15,TRBJ2-3,NA,TRBV25-1,TRBD2,TGTGCCAGCAGTGCAGGAGCGGGGATATCAGATACGCAGTATTTT,CASSAGAGISDTQYF
12,TRBJ2-1,NA,TRBV7-4,NA,TGTGCCAGCGGAGACCCTCGGGATGAGCAGTTCTTC,CASGDPRDEQFF
14,TRBJ1-1,NA,TRBV5-6,NA,TGTGCCAGCAGCGCCCAGGGAAGGGCGGTTGAAGCTTTCTTT,CASSAQGRAVEAFF
11,TRBJ2-3,NA,TRBV10-2,TRBD1,TGCGCCAGCAGTGGGGACAGGGTGACCCGTTTT,CASSGDRVTRF
19,TRBJ1-4,NA,TRBV5-8,TRBD1,TGTGCCAGCAGCTTGTCAGGGGGCAGCCTCCCTGCAACTAATGAAAAACTGTTTTTT,CASSLSGGSLPATNEKLFF
13,TRBJ2-5,NA,TRBV7-3,NA,TGTGCCAGCAGCCCATCCCACCAAGAGACCCAGTACTTC,CASSPSHQETQYF
14,TRBJ1-1,once,TRBV18,NA,TGTGCCAGCTCCCGTGACGAAAGGGGCTCTGAAGCTTTCTTT,CASSRDERGSEAFF
12,TRBJ2-1,once,TRBV12-3/TRBV12-4,NA,TGTGCCAGCAGTTTTTATTTGTATGAGCAGTTCTTC,CASSFYLYEQFF
15,TRBJ2-1,once,TRBV5-1,NA,TGCGCCAGCAGCTTGGAAACTAGGGGGAGCAATGAGCAGTTCTTC,CASSLETRGSNEQFF
18,TRBJ1-1,NA,TRBV2,TRBD1,TGTGCCAGCAGTGAAGCAGGAGAGACAGGGGGCGCGGAAACTGAAGCTTTCTTT,CASSEAGETGGAETEAFF
12,TRBJ1-1,NA,TRBV29-1,NA,TGCAGCGTTTTCTCGGGGTCCACTGAAGCTTTCTTT,CSVFSGSTEAFF
13,TRBJ2-7,NA,TRBV20-1,NA,TGCAGTGCTAGTTTGCAGGCGACCTACGAGCAGTACTTC,CSASLQATYEQYF
18,TRBJ2-1,NA,TRBV24-1,NA,TGTGCCACCAGTGATTTATTCCTAAAGGAGGGGATATACAATGAGCAGTTCTTC,CATSDLFLKEGIYNEQFF
17,TRBJ2-5,once,TRBV5-4,TRBD2,TGTGCCAGCAGCACCCTAGCGGGGGGGCCGGGAGGTGAGACCCAGTACTTC,CASSTLAGGPGGETQYF
12,TRBJ1-2,few,TRBV3-1/TRBV3-2,NA,TGTGCCAGCAGCCGCTCCAGGGTCGGCTACACCTTC,CASSRSRVGYTF
12,TRBJ1-2,NA,TRBV5-6,NA,TGTGCCAGCAGCCCCAAGCTCTATGGCTACACCTTC,CASSPKLYGYTF
19,TRBJ1-5,few,TRBV6-4,TRBD1,TGTGCCAGCAGTCCAATACCGGGACAGGGGACACGCGGCAATCAGCCCCAGCATTTT,CASSPIPGQGTRGNQPQHF
14,TRBJ2-5,NA,TRBV2,TRBD1,TGTGCCAGCAGGGACAGGGAGATTCAAGAGACCCAGTACTTC,CASRDREIQETQYF
12,TRBJ1-1,once,TRBV3-1/TRBV3-2,NA,TGTGCCAGCAGCCTGGGCTTTGCTGAAGCTTTCTTT,CASSLGFAEAFF
14,TRBJ2-7,few,TRBV19,TRBD1,TGTGCCAGTAGTACCCTCGGACAGGGTCACGAGCAGTACTTC,CASSTLGQGHEQYF
15,TRBJ2-1,NA,TRBV19,NA,TGTGCCAGTAGCATAACGCCCCCGGACAGAAATGAGCAGTTCTTC,CASSITPPDRNEQFF
15,TRBJ1-3,NA,TRBV18,NA,TGTGCCAGCTCGCCGACAGTATTCTCTGGAAACACCATATATTTT,CASSPTVFSGNTIYF
16,TRBJ2-3,NA,TRBV30,TRBD1,TGTGCCTGGAGTGGGGGGGGACAGGGTTGGACAGATACGCAGTATTTT,CAWSGGGQGWTDTQYF